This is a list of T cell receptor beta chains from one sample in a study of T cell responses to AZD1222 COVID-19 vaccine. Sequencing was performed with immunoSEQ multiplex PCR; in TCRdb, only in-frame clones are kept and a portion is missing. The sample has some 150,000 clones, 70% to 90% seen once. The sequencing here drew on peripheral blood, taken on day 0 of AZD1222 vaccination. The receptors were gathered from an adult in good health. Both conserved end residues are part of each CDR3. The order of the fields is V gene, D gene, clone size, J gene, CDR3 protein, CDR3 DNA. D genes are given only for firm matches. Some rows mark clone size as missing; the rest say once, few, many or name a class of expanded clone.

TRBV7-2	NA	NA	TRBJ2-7	CASRRDLSSYEQYF	TGTGCCAGCAGGCGGGACCTGAGCTCCTACGAGCAGTACTTC
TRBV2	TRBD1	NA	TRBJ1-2	CATLGQGAYGYTF	TGTGCCACCCTCGGCCAGGGGGCCTATGGCTACACCTTC
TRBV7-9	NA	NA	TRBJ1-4	CASRGLYENEKLFF	TGTGCCAGCAGAGGACTGTACGAGAATGAAAAACTGTTTTTT
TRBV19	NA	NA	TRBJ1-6	CAYGGLRWSYNSPLHF	TGTGCCTATGGGGGCCTACGGTGGTCCTATAATTCACCCCTCCACTTT
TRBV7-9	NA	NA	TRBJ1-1	CASSLQAATEAFF	TGTGCCAGCAGCTTACAGGCTGCCACTGAAGCTTTCTTT
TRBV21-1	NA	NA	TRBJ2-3	CASRSTVEHTDTQYF	TGTGCCAGCAGGTCAACGGTGGAGCACACAGATACGCAGTATTTT
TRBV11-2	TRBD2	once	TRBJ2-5	CASSLMGGGETQYF	TGTGCCAGCAGCTTAATGGGCGGGGGTGAGACCCAGTACTTC
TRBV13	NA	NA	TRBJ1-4	CASSPAGPNSPTNEKLFF	TGTGCCAGCAGCCCGGCCGGGCCAAATTCTCCAACTAATGAAAAACTGTTTTTT
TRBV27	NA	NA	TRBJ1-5	CASSFLGGPYSNQPQHF	TGTGCCAGCAGTTTCCTCGGGGGACCCTATAGCAATCAGCCCCAGCATTTT
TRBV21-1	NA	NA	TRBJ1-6	CASSNCPRPEVEEALHF	TGTGCCAGCAGCAATTGCCCCCGGCCGGAGGTCGAAGAGGCCCTCCACTTT
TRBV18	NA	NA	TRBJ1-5	CASSPLPPKSPLANQPQHF	TGTGCCAGCTCACCACTTCCCCCAAAATCTCCCCTCGCCAATCAGCCCCAGCATTTT
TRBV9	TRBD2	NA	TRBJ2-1	CASSVASPGLAAYNEQFF	TGTGCCAGCAGCGTAGCATCCCCGGGACTAGCGGCCTACAATGAGCAGTTCTTC
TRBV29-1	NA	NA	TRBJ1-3	CSVGRGDSGNTIYF	TGCAGCGTGGGTCGGGGTGACTCTGGAAACACCATATATTTT
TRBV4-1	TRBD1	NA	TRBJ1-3	CASSPRDRGYGNTIYF	TGCGCCAGCAGCCCCCGGGACAGGGGGTATGGAAACACCATATATTTT
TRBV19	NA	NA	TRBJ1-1	CASSIGRGPNTEAFF	TGTGCCAGTAGTATTGGTAGGGGTCCTAACACTGAAGCTTTCTTT
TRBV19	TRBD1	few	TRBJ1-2	CASSLTTGGWYGYTF	TGTGCCAGTAGTTTGACGACAGGGGGTTGGTATGGCTACACCTTC
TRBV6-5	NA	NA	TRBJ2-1	CASSYSNGDSYNEQFF	TGTGCCAGCAGTTACTCGAATGGGGATTCCTACAATGAGCAGTTCTTC
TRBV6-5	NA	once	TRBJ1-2	CASSPRREIHGYTF	TGTGCCAGCAGTCCCCGAAGGGAGATACATGGCTACACCTTC
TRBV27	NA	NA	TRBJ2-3	CASSPRTYSTDTQYF	TGTGCCAGCAGTCCTCGGACTTATAGCACAGATACGCAGTATTTT
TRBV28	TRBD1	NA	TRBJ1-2	CASTLTGTGLGYTF	TGTGCCAGCACCCTTACCGGGACAGGGTTAGGCTACACCTTC
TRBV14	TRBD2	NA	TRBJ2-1	CASSQMTSGDNEQFF	TGTGCCAGCAGCCAAATGACTAGCGGGGACAATGAGCAGTTCTTC
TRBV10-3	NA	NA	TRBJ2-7	CAIRGGQLEQYF	TGTGCCATCAGGGGGGGACAGCTCGAGCAGTACTTC
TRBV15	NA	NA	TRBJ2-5	CATSDGLLETQYF	TGTGCCACCAGCGATGGGCTCCTCGAGACCCAGTACTTC
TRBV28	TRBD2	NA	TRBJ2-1	CASSLDSGWGEQFF	TGTGCCAGCAGTTTAGATAGCGGGTGGGGTGAGCAGTTCTTC
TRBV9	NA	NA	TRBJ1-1	CASSVRVTEAFF	TGTGCCAGCAGCGTCAGGGTCACTGAAGCTTTCTTT
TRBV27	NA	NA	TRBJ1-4	CASTLRGTGNEKLFF	TGTGCCAGCACCCTGAGGGGCACGGGTAATGAAAAACTGTTTTTT
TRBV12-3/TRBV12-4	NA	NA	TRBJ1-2	CASSIIPGTLTF	TGTGCCAGCAGTATCATCCCGGGTACCTTAACCTTC
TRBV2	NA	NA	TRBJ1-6	CASSDGQSYNSPLHF	TGTGCCAGCAGTGACGGGCAGTCCTATAATTCACCCCTCCACTTT
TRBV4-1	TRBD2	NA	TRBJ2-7	CASSQLGTSDSYEQYF	TGCGCCAGCAGCCAGCTGGGGACTAGCGACTCCTACGAGCAGTACTTC
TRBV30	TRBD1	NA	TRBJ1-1	CAWTREGAIAFF	TGTGCCTGGACCAGGGAGGGGGCGATAGCTTTCTTT
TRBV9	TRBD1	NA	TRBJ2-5	CASSVEGGAAETQYF	TGTGCCAGCAGCGTAGAAGGGGGCGCCGCGGAGACCCAGTACTTC
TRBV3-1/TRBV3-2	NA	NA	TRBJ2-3	CASSHMANTDTQYF	TGTGCCAGCAGCCACATGGCTAACACAGATACGCAGTATTTT
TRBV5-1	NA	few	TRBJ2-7	CASSFQGQPYEQYF	TGCGCCAGCAGCTTCCAGGGCCAACCCTACGAGCAGTACTTC
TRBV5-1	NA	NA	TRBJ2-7	CASSLVTAGPLLYF	TGCGCCAGCAGCTTGGTCACCGCGGGACCCCTTCTGTACTTC
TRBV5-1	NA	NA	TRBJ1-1	CASSLGATANTEAFF	TGCGCCAGCAGCTTAGGGGCGACAGCGAACACTGAAGCTTTCTTT
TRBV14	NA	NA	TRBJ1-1	CASSPGSAGMNTEAFF	TGTGCCAGCAGCCCCGGTTCAGCGGGAATGAACACTGAAGCTTTCTTT
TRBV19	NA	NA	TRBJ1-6	CASWTGNSNSPLHF	TGTGCCAGTTGGACCGGGAATTCTAATTCACCCCTCCACTTT
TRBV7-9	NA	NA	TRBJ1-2	CASSLGREGEYGYTF	TGTGCCAGCAGCTTAGGCCGCGAGGGGGAGTATGGCTACACCTTC
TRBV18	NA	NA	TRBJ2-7	CASSPAALSSYEQYF	TGTGCCAGCTCACCAGCAGCATTGAGCTCCTACGAGCAGTACTTC